This is a list of T cell receptor beta chains from one sample in a study of cytomegalovirus exposure and HLA in healthy donors. The assay was immunoSEQ multiplex PCR, and TCRdb's table has in-frame clones only and misses some. The sample yields about 140,000 clones, 70% to 75% seen once. The specimen sequenced was PBMCs. The receptors derive from a human donor in good health. Both conserved end residues are trimmed from each CDR3. A D gene is named only where the DNA matches it firmly. Only some rows state a clone size, as once, few, many or a class for expanded clones.

CDR3 protein | clone size | D gene | CDR3 length | V gene
ASSSMSGGAATQY | - | TRBD2 | 13 | TRBV5-1
SVTELAGGFDTQY | few | TRBD2 | 13 | TRBV29-1
ASTNMVTGELF | few | - | 11 | TRBV6-6
ASSFDRGPSEAF | - | TRBD1 | 12 | TRBV5-4
SGGQVNTEAF | - | TRBD1 | 10 | TRBV29-1
ASSAGGTGELF | - | - | 11 | TRBV9
ASSVGGGRDEQY | - | - | 12 | TRBV9
ASSSGLAGGDGELF | - | TRBD2 | 14 | TRBV7-6
ASSSLLQGINSPLH | few | - | 14 | TRBV7-9
ASSLAQGTYGYT | - | - | 12 | TRBV7-8
ASSYLGVGGYT | - | - | 11 | TRBV27
ASTLGGSGDGYT | - | - | 12 | TRBV6-5
ASSPSAGELF | - | - | 10 | TRBV18
ASSVGGGSEQY | once | TRBD2 | 11 | TRBV9
ASSRTGTLRSTDTQY | - | - | 15 | TRBV4-1
ASKGQLYSNQPQH | - | TRBD1 | 13 | TRBV6-1
ASSLNNEQF | once | - | 9 | TRBV28
ASSNGLAGGSYEQY | few | TRBD2 | 14 | TRBV5-1
ASKLSRGSTDTQY | once | - | 13 | TRBV2
ASSLRTGNGYT | - | - | 11 | TRBV9
ASSPGGGHNEQF | - | - | 12 | TRBV7-9
ASSPRKLGHREREQY | - | - | 15 | TRBV11-2
ASADNEQY | few | - | 8 | TRBV6-1
ASTNYGGNYGYT | - | - | 12 | TRBV4-1
ASGTIFGSQF | few | - | 10 | TRBV9
ASSQKLGLVPDTQY | - | TRBD2 | 14 | TRBV4-1
ASSSDGYEQY | - | - | 10 | TRBV11-2
ASSEVAGDPDTQY | few | TRBD2 | 13 | TRBV6-1
ASLDLGNQGGKTQY | once | - | 14 | TRBV5-1
ASSLDRADTQY | - | - | 11 | TRBV5-8
ASSPTGSPLYGYT | - | - | 13 | TRBV7-8
ASSLMGADTDTQY | - | - | 13 | TRBV9
ASSSVYSGANVLT | - | - | 13 | TRBV5-6
ASSLRGVEQF | few | - | 10 | TRBV27
ASSEEKGFSNQPQH | few | - | 14 | TRBV2
ASSLNPDTQY | - | - | 10 | TRBV5-1
ASSPDRGRGYT | few | TRBD1 | 11 | TRBV6-1
AWSPADLTFTFYEQY | - | - | 15 | TRBV30
ASSGSRGAYNEQF | - | - | 13 | TRBV6-5
ASSSGTGTYEQY | - | TRBD1 | 12 | TRBV11-3
ASSLGTGEKLF | - | TRBD1 | 11 | TRBV5-1
ASSIPRQGGSPLH | few | TRBD1 | 13 | TRBV19
ASSYGAHYT | - | - | 9 | TRBV6-6
ASSSPNGIGELF | - | - | 12 | TRBV28
ASRTGAVSSYNEQF | - | TRBD1 | 14 | TRBV19
ATSRPVIGDEQF | - | - | 12 | TRBV15
ASSSGLAGTEQY | - | TRBD2 | 12 | TRBV27
ASSPLRLDTEAF | - | - | 12 | TRBV10-2